In this sample, the clone carrying this TCR beta chain turned up once. TCRdb's table, derived via immunoSEQ multiplex PCR, lists solely in-frame clones and lacks some. Of 200,000 to 250,000 clones listed, just over 85% are singletons. This record belongs to a study of blood T cell repertoires in COVID-19. V dropped 0 bases and J dropped 1 base, with 18 bases sitting between them. Germline V CDR1 and CDR2: SGHDT, YYEEEE. The CDR3 runs 18 residues. This chain uses TRBV5-6 with TRBJ2-3; unclear D gene. The material sequenced was peripheral blood. The source of this sequence is a man aged 18 to 29 with active or convalescent COVID-19. The CDR3 loop is CASSLVPRDRFGTDTQYF. CDR3 DNA: TGTGCCAGCAGCTTGGTGCCGAGAGATCGGTTTGGCACAGATACGCAGTATTTT.